The next 29 T cell receptor beta chains were all read from a single sample in a study of CD8+ T cells in alopecia areata (dated by TCRdb to the late 2010s). The treatment or condition label, as the study defines it: oral pan-JAK inhibitor, 5-10 mg twice daily. Libraries came from the immunoSEQ multiplex PCR assay. RNA was extracted from all samples and reverse transcribed into cDNA, which served as template for TCR sequencing. Held by TCRdb, this immuneACCESS table contains in-frame sequences only and omits some clones. Under half of the omission traces to an unresolved V gene where checked; the cause of the rest is unknown. The sample includes 150,000 to 200,000 clones, with 40% to 55% observed a single time. The ten largest clones capture 10% of the sample. The specimen comprised CD8+ T cells sorted from blood, sampled around week 53, from a patient treated with tofacitinib. These receptors all come from a human donor with alopecia areata.

The rearrangement links TRBV7-6 to TRBJ1-5; no reliable D call. CDR3 size: 12 residues. Germline CDR1 and CDR2: SGHVS and FNYEAQ. V was clipped by 3 bases and J by 9 bases, with 9 bases between them. The CDR3: CASSFSGGPQHF. CDR3 in DNA: TGTGCCAGCAGCTTCTCGGGCGGGCCCCAGCATTTT.

This clone showed up just a few times. V gene TRBV19 combines with J gene TRBJ2-5; D ambiguous. In germline, CDR1 is LNHDA, CDR2 SQIVND (reference sequence). V lost 4 bases and J lost 4, with 13 bases in between. This CDR3 contains 14 residues. The CDR3 spells CASSKAPPGETQYF. The CDR3 DNA is TGTGCCAGTAGTAAGGCGCCACCGGGAGAGACCCAGTACTTC. The full variable domain, its missing parts supplied by reference TRBV19 and TRBJ2-5, is DGGITQSPKYLFRKEGQNVTLSCEQNLNHDAMYWYRQDPGQGLRLIYYSQIVNDFQKGDIAEGYSVSREKKESFPLTVTSAQKNPTAFYLCASSKAPPGETQYFGPGTRLLVL.

This chain links TRBV7-6 with TRBJ2-5, with unresolved D. V was cut by 1 base and J by 1 base, with 16 bases left in between. CDR3 length equals 17 residues. CDR1 and CDR2 from the germline V gene are SGHVS and FNYEAQ. The CDR3 loop reads CASSLDVGTNLQETQYF. The CDR3 region has the DNA TGTGCCAGCAGCTTAGATGTGGGCACAAACCTCCAAGAGACCCAGTACTTC.

The chain uses TRBV7-9 and TRBJ2-2; 11 bases line up with TRBD1. Germline assignment: CDR1 SEHNR and CDR2 FQNEAQ (reference sequence). The CDR3 loop spans 15 amino acids. Trimming at V came to 4 bases and at J to 9 bases, leaving 7 bases not matched to a gene. CDR3: CASSSGTGGFRELFF. CDR3 DNA: TGTGCCAGCAGCTCCGGGACAGGGGGATTCCGGGAGCTGTTTTTT.

The rearrangement links TRBV11-2 to TRBJ2-1, with unresolved D. Germline V gene data show CDR1 as SGHAT and CDR2 as FQNNGV. Trimming removed 5 bases from V and 4 bases from J, with 12 bases in between. This CDR3 has 14 amino acids. DNA of the CDR3: TGTGCCAGCAGCCGCAGTGGTCCATACAATGAGCAGTTCTTC. Protein sequence: CASSRSGPYNEQFF.

This chain joins TRBV6-6 and TRBJ2-5; D is possibly TRBD1 (6 bases). Per the germline V gene, CDR1 is MNHNY and CDR2 is SVGAGI (reference sequence). Trimming left V 5 bases short and J 7 bases short, with 14 bases between. The CDR3 has 13 residues. The CDR3 nucleotides read TGTGCCAGCAGTCCCAGGGGCGTGGGGACCCAGTACTTC. It specifies CASSPRGVGTQYF.

The chain links TRBV30 to TRBJ2-1; no clear D. The germline CDR1 and CDR2 sequences are GTSNPN and SVGIG (reference sequence). The V end lost 2 bases, the J end lost 3 bases, and 8 bases lay between the germline ends. The CDR3 is 13 amino acids. The CDR3 here is CAWSWQFYNEQFF. For the CDR3, the DNA is TGTGCCTGGAGTTGGCAGTTCTACAATGAGCAGTTCTTC.

V usage is TRBV30 and J usage is TRBJ1-6; unclear D gene. This CDR3 has 11 amino acids. The germline V and J ends were trimmed by 5 bases and 7 bases, with 6 bases remaining between them. Germline V lookup: CDR1 GTSNPN, CDR2 SVGIG (reference sequence). This CDR3 reads CAWAINSPLHF. CDR3 bases: TGTGCCTGGGCGATAAATTCACCCCTCCACTTT.

In DNA form, the CDR3 reads TGCGCCAGCAGCCAAGATCCCCCCTCGGGGAGGGAAAACACCATATATTTT. This encodes CASSQDPPSGRENTIYF. The chain carries TRBV4-1 and TRBJ1-3, with D uncertain. V lost 0 bases and J 6 bases, leaving 18 bases between the germline ends. The CDR3 has 17 residues. Germline V gene sequence: CDR1 MGHRA, CDR2 YSYEKL.

This clone came up a few times. This chain links TRBV15 with TRBJ1-4; D remains ambiguous. V was shortened by 1 base and J by 1 base, with 10 bases between the two germline ends. The CDR3 is 16 residues long. Germline values: CDR1 LNHNV, CDR2 YYDKDF (reference sequence). The CDR3 spells CATSRVVGRTNEKLFF. The CDR3, as DNA: TGTGCCACCAGCAGAGTTGTGGGGAGAACTAATGAAAAACTGTTTTTT.

The rearrangement uses TRBV6-5 and TRBJ2-1, with a weak D call TRBD2 (6 bases). Germline V gene sequence: CDR1 MNHEY, CDR2 SVGAGI. V lost 0 bases and J 10 bases, leaving 10 bases between the germline ends. This CDR3 region has 13 residues. The CDR3, as DNA: TGTGCCAGCAGTTACTCGACTAGTGAGGAGCAGTTCTTC. Protein: CASSYSTSEEQFF.

The rearrangement links TRBV7-9 to TRBJ2-7; 7 bases align to TRBD2. The CDR3 length is 12 residues. J was trimmed by 7 bases and V by 5 bases; bases with no gene match: 5. Germline V gene data show CDR1 as SEHNR and CDR2 as FQNEAQ (reference sequence). This CDR3 reads CASSPGLVEQYF. The CDR3 nucleotides read TGTGCCAGCAGCCCTGGACTAGTTGAGCAGTACTTC.

The rearrangement links TRBV7-9 to TRBJ2-7, with D possibly TRBD2 on 7 matching bases. The CDR3 spans 15 residues. Trimming stripped 1 base from V and 1 base from J, with 11 bases between. The V gene's germline CDR1 is SEHNR and CDR2 FQNEAQ (reference sequence). Here the CDR3 DNA reads TGTGCCAGCAGCTTAGGCGGGGGCCTATCCTACGAGCAGTACTTC. Residues: CASSLGGGLSYEQYF.

The genes are TRBV18 and TRBJ2-1, with TRBD2 matching over 8 bases. The junction had 11 bases not matched to a gene; V was cut back by 2 bases and J by 8 bases. Germline V gene lookup returns CDR1 KGHSH and CDR2 LQKENI. This CDR3 region has 16 residues. CDR3 in amino acids: CASSPGLLAGQDEQFF. The DNA of the CDR3 is TGTGCCAGCTCACCAGGGCTATTAGCGGGGCAGGATGAGCAGTTCTTC.

V is TRBV4-1 and J is TRBJ1-2, with D possibly matching TRBD1 (5 bases). Trimming left V 2 bases short and J 7 bases short, with 14 bases between. Germline V CDR1 and CDR2: MGHRA, YSYEKL. The CDR3 extends over 14 amino acids. CDR3 coding DNA: TGCGCCAGCAGCCAAATGGGGGTAGATGGTGGCTACACCTTC. Translation: CASSQMGVDGGYTF.

The V gene is TRBV29-1, the J gene TRBJ2-7; D gene uncertain. This CDR3 region has 13 residues. The germline V and J ends were trimmed by 0 bases and 2 bases, with 8 bases remaining between them. The germline V gene has CDR1 SQVTM and CDR2 ANQGSEA. CDR3 region: CSVEDGTTYEQYF. CDR3 sequence (DNA): TGCAGCGTTGAAGACGGAACCACCTACGAGCAGTACTTC.

CDR3 nucleotide sequence: TGTGCCAGCAGCCAAGCCTCGGGGTGGGACAATGAGCAGTTCTTC. This codes for CASSQASGWDNEQFF. This sequence joins TRBV4-2 and TRBJ2-1; D may be TRBD2 (5 bases). Trimming cost V 1 base and J 5 bases, with 12 bases left between them. This CDR3 region has 15 residues. Germline V gene lookup returns CDR1 LGHNA and CDR2 YNFKEQ.

The V call is TRBV27, the J call TRBJ1-1, with TRBD1 identical over 7 bases. V shed 8 bases and J 8 bases; nucleotides not matched to a gene: 11. Germline CDR1 reads MNHEY; CDR2 reads SMNVEV (reference sequence). There are 13 residues in the CDR3. CDR3: CASAQGDSFEAFF. CDR3 DNA: TGTGCCAGCGCACAAGGGGACAGTTTCGAAGCTTTCTTT.

This clone came up once. The junction departs from the called germline gene at one end, perhaps through a read error. The rearrangement uses TRBV7-7 and TRBJ2-5; no clear D gene. In germline, CDR1 is SSHAT, CDR2 FNYEAQ (reference sequence). This CDR3 has 13 amino acids. The CDR3 coding sequence is TGTGCTAGCAGCTTTAACAGCGAAGAGACCCAGTACTTC. It translates to CASSFNSEETQYF.

About this clone: Germline and junction disagree at one end, which may indicate a read error. V is TRBV2 and J is TRBJ1-1, with D possibly matching TRBD1 (6 bases). Germline values: CDR1 SNHLY, CDR2 FYNNEI. The CDR3 runs 10 residues. CDR3 region: CASRNRETHF. CDR3 in DNA: TGTGCCAGCAGGAACAGGGAAACCCATTTT.

The V call is TRBV7-9, the J call TRBJ1-2; 7 nucleotides match TRBD1. The CDR3 sequence is 16 residues long. J was trimmed by 6 bases and V by 4 bases; bases with no gene match: 14. CDR1 and CDR2 (germline): SEHNR, FQNEAQ (reference sequence). CDR3 DNA sequence: TGTGCCAGCAGCTCTGGGGGCGACAGGGCGGTTGATGGCTACACCTTC. It codes for CASSSGGDRAVDGYTF.

The chain recombines TRBV16 with TRBJ1-1, with D possibly TRBD1 on 5 matching bases. Between the trimmed V and J ends, which lost 2 bases and 1 base, there was a span of 5 bases. Looked up from germline, CDR1 is KGHSY and CDR2 is FQNENV. The CDR3 covers 13 residues. The CDR3: CASSQGANTEAFF. In DNA, the CDR3 is TGTGCCAGCAGCCAAGGGGCGAACACTGAAGCTTTCTTT.

The chain couples TRBV30 to TRBJ2-5, with TRBD2 matching over 8 bases. The tail of the sequence fits TRBJ2-7 better, so the J call may be wrong. From germline, CDR1 is GTSNPN and CDR2 SVGIG (reference sequence). The CDR3 runs 15 residues. CDR3 DNA: TGTGCCTGGAGTGGGACCCGGGGGGGCGGCTACGAGCAGTACTTC. Amino acid sequence: CAWSGTRGGGYEQYF.

The rearrangement links TRBV7-8 to TRBJ2-7, with 7 bases that match TRBD2. Unmatched junction bases numbered 7, after V lost 5 bases and J lost 0 bases. Germline lookup yields CDR1 SGHVS and CDR2 FQNEAQ. The CDR3 spans 15 residues. CDR3 nucleotides: TGTGCCAGCAGCCTCCCGGCTAGCGGCTCCTACGAGCAGTACTTC. Protein product: CASSLPASGSYEQYF.

V usage is TRBV5-1 and J usage is TRBJ2-7; D could derive from TRBD1 or TRBD2 (6 bases each). The CDR3 has 13 residues. The V and J ends lost 4 bases and 3 bases respectively, with 11 bases between them. Germline V CDR1 and CDR2: SGHRS, YFSETQ. The CDR3, as DNA: TGCGCCAGCAGCGAGGGGGGCAACTACGAGCAGTACTTC. Its translation: CASSEGGNYEQYF.

The chain carries TRBV5-1 and TRBJ1-5; 10 nucleotides agree with TRBD1. CDR1 and CDR2 from the germline V gene are SGHRS and YFSETQ. V was clipped by 4 bases and J by 5 bases; unmatched bases: 3. The CDR3 extends over 14 amino acids. The CDR3 here is CASSPGQGDQPQHF. The DNA for the CDR3 is TGCGCCAGCAGCCCCGGACAGGGGGATCAGCCCCAGCATTTT.

J is TRBJ2-5 and V is TRBV6-5, with 8 bases that match TRBD1. The DNA end is a closer match to TRBJ2-7, so the J assignment may be wrong. The V gene's germline CDR1 is MNHEY and CDR2 SVGAGI. The CDR3 is 14 amino acids. The DNA of the CDR3 is TGTGCCAGCAGGAACCCAGGGGGCAACTACGAGCAGTACTTC. Protein: CASRNPGGNYEQYF.

The table lists this clone with a count of one. V is TRBV6-1 and J is TRBJ2-7, with D unresolved. The CDR3 totals 11 residues. In germline, CDR1 is MNHNS, CDR2 SASEGT. The V end was cut by 7 bases, the J end by 1 base, with 5 bases between. The CDR3 DNA sequence: TGTGCCAGCACCCTTTCCTACGAGCAGTACTTC. Amino acid sequence: CASTLSYEQYF.

V is TRBV4-3 and J is TRBJ2-5; no clear D. V dropped 0 bases and J dropped 7 bases, with 0 bases sitting between them. This CDR3 has 10 residues. Germline-derived CDR1 and CDR2 are LGHNA and YSLEER. The CDR3 coding sequence is TGCGCCAGCAGCCAAGAGACCCAGTACTTC. It codes for CASSQETQYF.